Reported below is one T cell receptor beta chain. This record belongs to a study of blood T cell repertoires in COVID-19. Study-level information: From T cells, B-cell-depleted T cells, or PBMCs came the material, which was cDNA or gDNA.

Everyone who took part was roughly 18 to 100 years old, and they came from 24 US areas. TCRdb's copy holds only in-frame clones and misses some; the assay was immunoSEQ multiplex PCR. The top ten clones hold roughly 1% of a sample with roughly 340,000 clones, approximately 92% of them seen once. This receptor was identified in a man aged 18 to 29 who had recovered from COVID-19. Sequencing was performed on PBMCs or T cells enriched from blood (not recorded which).

CDR3 nucleotide sequence: TGTGCCAGCAGTCCTGACAGGCTCAGCTATGGCTACACCTTC. Its translation is CASSPDRLSYGYTF. The chain couples TRBV6-5 to TRBJ1-2; perhaps TRBD1 as D (6 bases). CDR1 is MNHEY, CDR2 SVGAGI, per germline. The length of the CDR3 is 14 residues. The V end lost 5 bases, the J end lost 4 bases, and 14 bases lay between the germline ends.